This T cell receptor (beta chain) was obtained from a study of identical twins. General study findings and limits: In cord blood, abundant beta clonotypes had fewer insertions; memory showed no trend. Invariant MAIT and iNKT cells are populations that could partly confound zero-insertion analyses. Out-of-frame alpha sequences common to twins exhibited a surplus of low generation probability.

This clonotype was detected only a few times. The antigen remains undetermined. MiXCR, applied by TCRdb to the 5' RACE reads, yields one record per CDR3 protein. The table shows 700,000 or so distinct CDR3 sequences, with around 8.6% occurring only once. Trimming took off 9 bases at V and 4 bases at J, with 13 bases between the two ends. The CDR3 has 12 residues. The germline V gene has CDR1 SGHRS and CDR2 YFSETQ. These same data were also listed under a study on yellow fever vaccine responses in identical twins.

This sequence was found in a woman aged 18-29 years in good health. Input material: PBMCs. The chain recombines TRBV5-1 with TRBJ1-2; D is perhaps TRBD1 (6 bases). CDR3 nucleotides: TGCGCCAACCCCGGACAGCCCTATGGCTACACCTTC. This codes for CANPGQPYGYTF.